One sample yielded the 13 T cell receptor beta chains listed below, sequenced in a study of T cell responses to AZD1222 COVID-19 vaccine (dated by TCRdb to the early 2020s). Libraries were built with the immunoSEQ multiplex PCR assay. TCRdb limited this immuneACCESS table to in-frame rearrangements with V and J called. A share of clones is missing; checked studies link under half to unresolved V genes, and the rest is unexplained. This sample holds more than 95,000 clones; about 94% were observed only once. The ten largest clones capture more than 4% of the sample. The time point label here, explained by the study, means: baseline before first vaccination. Sequenced here: peripheral blood, sampled on day 0 of AZD1222 vaccination. The receptors shown here come from an adult in good health.

The chain couples TRBV5-1 to TRBJ2-5; 10 bases are shared with TRBD2. The CDR3 is made up of 15 amino acids. Trimming took 3 bases from V and 10 from J; bases not matched to a gene: 12. CDR1 and CDR2 from the germline V gene are SGHRS and YFSETQ. The chain's CDR3 is CASSSLSGRAGDQYF. In DNA, the CDR3 is TGCGCCAGCAGCTCACTGAGCGGGAGGGCCGGGGACCAGTACTTC.

The chain carries TRBV2 and TRBJ2-2, with a possible D match to TRBD2 (6 bases). Germline-derived CDR1 and CDR2 are SNHLY and FYNNEI. CDR3 length: 15 amino acids. Trimming stripped 3 bases from V and 6 bases from J, with 14 bases between. The CDR3 here is CASSEGPWGAGELFF. The CDR3 nucleotides read TGTGCCAGCAGTGAGGGACCTTGGGGGGCCGGGGAGCTGTTTTTT.

This clone appeared a single time. V gene TRBV5-1 combines with J gene TRBJ2-4; 8 bases are shared with TRBD2. The V gene end was trimmed by 4 bases and the J gene end by 3 bases; junction bases not matched to a gene: 9. The CDR3 has 16 amino acids. Germline CDR1 reads SGHRS; CDR2 reads YFSETQ. CDR3 nucleotide sequence: TGCGCCAGCAGCCCCCCAAGCGGGAGTGGCAAAAACATTCAGTACTTC. Residues: CASSPPSGSGKNIQYF.

V is TRBV24-1 and J is TRBJ2-7; D is ambiguous. Deletions cut 3 bases from V and 0 bases from J, with 14 bases between. This CDR3 spans 16 amino acids. Looked up from germline, CDR1 is KGHDR and CDR2 is SFDVKD. The CDR3 nucleotides are TGTGCCACCAGTGATGTACCAAGATTTAGCTCCTACGAGCAGTACTTC. It yields the protein CATSDVPRFSSYEQYF.

The chain joins TRBV2 to TRBJ2-2; D gene unclear. Trimming left V 6 bases short and J 1 base short, with 6 bases between. CDR3 length equals 13 residues. CDR1 and CDR2 (germline): SNHLY, FYNNEI. CDR3 in amino acids: CASRSENTGELFF. Written as DNA, the CDR3 is TGTGCCAGCAGAAGCGAGAACACCGGGGAGCTGTTTTTT. The full variable domain, rest sourced from reference TRBV2 and TRBJ2-2, is EPEVTQTPSHQVTQMGQEVILRCVPISNHLYFYWYRQILGQKVEFLVSFYNNEISEKSEIFDDQFSVERPDGSNFTLKIRSTKLEDSAMYFCASRSENTGELFFGEGSRLTVL.

The chain carries TRBV7-8 and TRBJ2-7; possibly TRBD1 for D (6 bases). Germline V gives CDR1 SGHVS, CDR2 FQNEAQ. Trimming stripped 4 bases from V and 0 bases from J, with 13 bases between. CDR3 size: 15 residues. The CDR3 DNA reads TGTGCCAGCAGCTCCTACGGGACAACCTCCTACGAGCAGTACTTC. Translation gives CASSSYGTTSYEQYF.

The gene calls are TRBV13 and TRBJ2-1; 12 bases fit TRBD2. Germline assignment: CDR1 PRHDT and CDR2 FYEKMQ (reference sequence). V dropped 5 bases and J dropped 7; count of bases not matched to a gene: 9. The CDR3 has 16 residues. This CDR3 is CASSQRLAGVSNEQFF. CDR3 DNA: TGTGCCAGCAGCCAACGACTAGCGGGAGTTTCGAATGAGCAGTTCTTC.

V and J are TRBV5-1 and TRBJ2-1, with TRBD2 identical over 12 bases. With 4 bases clipped from V and 5 bases from J, the junction kept 4 bases outside the gene matches. The germline V gene has CDR1 SGHRS and CDR2 YFSETQ. This CDR3 region has 15 residues. CDR3 region: CASSAGLAGNNEQFF. In nucleotides, the CDR3 is TGCGCCAGCAGCGCCGGACTAGCGGGGAACAATGAGCAGTTCTTC.

J is TRBJ2-2 and V is TRBV11-2; no reliable D call. Trimming took off 6 bases at V and 1 base at J, with 12 bases between the two ends. There are 15 residues in the CDR3. CDR1 and CDR2 (germline): SGHAT, FQNNGV. The CDR3 nucleotides are TGTGCCAGCAGGCCTAGTTGGGGGAACACCGGGGAGCTGTTTTTT. Translating it yields CASRPSWGNTGELFF.

The chain recombines TRBV2 with TRBJ1-6; no clear D gene. The CDR3 spans 11 residues. Germline V gene lookup returns CDR1 SNHLY and CDR2 FYNNEI. V lost 7 bases and J 8 bases, leaving 6 bases between the germline ends. The CDR3 DNA reads as TGTGCCAGCAAAGGAGATTCACCCCTCCACTTT. Translation: CASKGDSPLHF. Filled out from reference TRBV2 and TRBJ1-6, the complete variable domain reads EPEVTQTPSHQVTQMGQEVILRCVPISNHLYFYWYRQILGQKVEFLVSFYNNEISEKSEIFDDQFSVERPDGSNFTLKIRSTKLEDSAMYFCASKGDSPLHFGNGTRLTVT.

The chain uses TRBV24-1 and TRBJ2-2; D ambiguous. Germline CDR1 KGHDR, CDR2 SFDVKD. Trimming shortened V by 4 bases and J by 7 bases, and 9 bases separated the two germline ends. The CDR3 contains 13 residues. CDR3 residues: CATSEPGYGELFF. The CDR3 nucleotides are TGTGCCACCAGTGAACCCGGCTACGGGGAGCTGTTTTTT.

In DNA, the CDR3 is TGTGCCAGCAGCTCATATATTACGGGACAGGACGGCTACACCTTC. This encodes CASSSYITGQDGYTF. The chain uses TRBV7-2 and TRBJ1-2, with TRBD1 matching over 8 bases. The CDR3 totals 15 residues. The germline gives CDR1 SGHTA, CDR2 FQGNSA. Trimming cost V 4 bases and J 8 bases; bases outside gene matches: 12.

The rearrangement uses TRBV18 and TRBJ2-3; maybe TRBD2 (7 bases). Per germline, CDR1 KGHSH and CDR2 LQKENI. The CDR3 length is 16 residues. The ends were cut back, 6 bases at V and 2 bases at J, with 18 bases in the middle. CDR3 DNA: TGTGCCAGCTCGAACAAGCGGGACACCAACACAGATACGCAGTATTTT. It yields the protein CASSNKRDTNTDTQYF.